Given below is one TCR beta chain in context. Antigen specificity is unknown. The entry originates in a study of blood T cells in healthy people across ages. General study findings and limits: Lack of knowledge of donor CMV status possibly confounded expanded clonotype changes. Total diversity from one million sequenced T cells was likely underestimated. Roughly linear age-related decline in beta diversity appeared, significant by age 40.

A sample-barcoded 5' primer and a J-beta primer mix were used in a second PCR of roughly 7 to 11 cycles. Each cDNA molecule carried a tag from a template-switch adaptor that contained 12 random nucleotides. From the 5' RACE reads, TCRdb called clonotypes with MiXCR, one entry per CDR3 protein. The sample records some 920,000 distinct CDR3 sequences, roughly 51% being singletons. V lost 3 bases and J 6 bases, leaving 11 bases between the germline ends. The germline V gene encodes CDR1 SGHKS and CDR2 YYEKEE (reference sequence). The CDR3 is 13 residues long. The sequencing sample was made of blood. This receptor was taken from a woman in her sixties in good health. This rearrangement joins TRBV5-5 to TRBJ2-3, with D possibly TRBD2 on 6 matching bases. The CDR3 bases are TGTGCCAGCAGCTCGCTAGCGTTGGATACGCAGTATTTT. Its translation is CASSSLALDTQYF.